The rows below give T cell receptor beta chains drawn from one sample of a study of PD-1 blockade in classical Hodgkin lymphoma. The table came from immunoSEQ multiplex PCR; TCRdb's copy has only in-frame clones and leaves some out. The sample consists of 100,000 or so clones, around nine tenths of them appearing once. The sample here was peripheral blood mononuclear cells (PBMCs), taken before the second cycle of nivolumab. The receptors shown here come from a human donor with classical Hodgkin lymphoma. CDR3s include the opening cysteine and the closing phenylalanine or tryptophan. A D gene is named only where the DNA matches it firmly. Expanded clones get a size class; other rows say once, few or many, or leave the size out.

clone_size j_call v_call d_call cdr3_aa cdr3_nt
. TRBJ1-2 TRBV11-1 . CASSLQAANYGYTF TGTGCCAGCAGCTTGCAGGCCGCTAACTATGGCTACACCTTC
. TRBJ2-2 TRBV30 TRBD1 CAWDRDRAKTGELFF TGTGCCTGGGATAGGGACAGGGCGAAGACCGGGGAGCTGTTTTTT
once TRBJ1-2 TRBV15 TRBD1 CATSRGQGANYGYTF TGTGCCACCAGCAGAGGACAGGGGGCTAACTATGGCTACACCTTC
. TRBJ2-7 TRBV7-2 TRBD2 CASSASGRGSYEQYF TGTGCCAGCAGCGCTAGCGGGCGGGGCTCCTACGAGCAGTACTTC
few TRBJ2-7 TRBV9 . CASSVEGYEQYF TGTGCCAGCAGCGTAGAGGGGTACGAGCAGTACTTC
. TRBJ2-5 TRBV18 . CASSPRTVQETQYF TGTGCCAGCTCACCCCGGACAGTCCAAGAGACCCAGTACTTC
. TRBJ2-2 TRBV7-8 . CASSSLAPANTGELFF TGTGCCAGCAGCTCGCTAGCCCCCGCGAACACCGGGGAGCTGTTTTTT
. TRBJ2-1 TRBV4-2 TRBD1 CASSLDRGENNEQFF TGTGCCAGCAGTCTAGACAGGGGGGAGAACAATGAGCAGTTCTTC
. TRBJ2-2 TRBV9 TRBD2 CARSFGLSGGAYTGELFF TGTGCCCGCAGTTTTGGACTTAGCGGGGGGGCTTACACCGGGGAGCTGTTTTTT
once TRBJ2-5 TRBV7-8 TRBD2 CASNPRGIQETQYF TGTGCCAGCAACCCGCGGGGGATCCAAGAGACCCAGTACTTC
. TRBJ1-1 TRBV19 TRBD1 CASSIWDSEPAEAFF TGTGCCAGTAGTATCTGGGACAGCGAACCGGCTGAAGCTTTCTTT
. TRBJ1-3 TRBV14 . CASSHFGDTIYF TGTGCCAGCAGCCATTTTGGAGACACCATATATTTT
once TRBJ2-1 TRBV7-9 TRBD2 CASSHRTSGIYNEQFF TGTGCCAGCAGCCACAGGACTAGCGGGATCTACAATGAGCAGTTCTTC
. TRBJ2-5 TRBV20-1 . CSARGPETQYF TGCAGTGCTAGAGGTCCGGAGACCCAGTACTTC
few TRBJ1-1 TRBV29-1 . CSVDQGSMENAFF TGCAGCGTTGATCAGGGGTCGATGGAGAACGCTTTCTTT
. TRBJ2-5 TRBV30 . CAWTGTLETQYF TGTGCCTGGACCGGGACCCTAGAGACCCAGTACTTC
. TRBJ1-1 TRBV10-3 . CAISESREKAFF TGTGCCATCAGTGAGTCGAGGGAGAAAGCTTTCTTT
. TRBJ1-3 TRBV28 . CASSLGRRGNTIYF TGTGCCAGCAGTTTAGGCAGGAGAGGAAACACCATATATTTT
once TRBJ1-5 TRBV29-1 . CSVGNTVGNQPQHF TGCAGCGTTGGGAATACCGTGGGCAATCAGCCCCAGCATTTT
. TRBJ1-6 TRBV18 TRBD1 CASSPKAPGQGQAYNSPLHF TGTGCCAGCTCACCAAAGGCCCCGGGACAGGGGCAAGCCTATAATTCACCCCTCCACTTT
. TRBJ2-1 TRBV5-1 TRBD2 CASSRTSGGNEQFF TGCGCCAGCAGTCGGACTAGCGGGGGCAATGAGCAGTTCTTC
. TRBJ1-4 TRBV29-1 TRBD1 CSVGTGQGRDELFF TGCAGCGTGGGAACGGGACAGGGGCGGGATGAACTGTTTTTT
few TRBJ1-4 TRBV7-9 . CASSLGPATNEKLFF TGTGCCAGCAGCTTAGGGCCAGCAACTAATGAAAAACTGTTTTTT
few TRBJ1-1 TRBV30 . CAWRERGNTEAFF TGTGCCTGGAGAGAGAGGGGGAACACTGAAGCTTTCTTT
. TRBJ1-2 TRBV19 TRBD1 CASSIATGVSYGYTF TGTGCCAGTAGTATTGCGACAGGGGTTTCCTATGGCTACACCTTC
. TRBJ2-7 TRBV7-2 . CASSLGRDPDEQYF TGTGCCAGCAGCTTAGGGCGGGATCCTGACGAGCAGTACTTC
. TRBJ2-1 TRBV5-1 TRBD2 CASSFYRGGFDNEQFF TGCGCCAGCAGCTTCTACCGGGGGGGATTCGACAATGAGCAGTTCTTC
. TRBJ2-1 TRBV2 . CASSIDEQFF TGTGCCAGCAGTATCGATGAGCAGTTCTTC
. TRBJ1-3 TRBV28 . CASSPLTSGNTIYF TGTGCCAGCAGTCCCCTCACTTCTGGAAACACCATATATTTT
. TRBJ2-3 TRBV5-1 TRBD2 CASSPGLAASTDTQYF TGCGCCAGCAGCCCGGGACTAGCGGCTAGCACAGATACGCAGTATTTT
once TRBJ2-6 TRBV11-2 . CASSLLAGANVLTF TGTGCCAGCAGCCTCCTCGCTGGGGCCAACGTCCTGACTTTC